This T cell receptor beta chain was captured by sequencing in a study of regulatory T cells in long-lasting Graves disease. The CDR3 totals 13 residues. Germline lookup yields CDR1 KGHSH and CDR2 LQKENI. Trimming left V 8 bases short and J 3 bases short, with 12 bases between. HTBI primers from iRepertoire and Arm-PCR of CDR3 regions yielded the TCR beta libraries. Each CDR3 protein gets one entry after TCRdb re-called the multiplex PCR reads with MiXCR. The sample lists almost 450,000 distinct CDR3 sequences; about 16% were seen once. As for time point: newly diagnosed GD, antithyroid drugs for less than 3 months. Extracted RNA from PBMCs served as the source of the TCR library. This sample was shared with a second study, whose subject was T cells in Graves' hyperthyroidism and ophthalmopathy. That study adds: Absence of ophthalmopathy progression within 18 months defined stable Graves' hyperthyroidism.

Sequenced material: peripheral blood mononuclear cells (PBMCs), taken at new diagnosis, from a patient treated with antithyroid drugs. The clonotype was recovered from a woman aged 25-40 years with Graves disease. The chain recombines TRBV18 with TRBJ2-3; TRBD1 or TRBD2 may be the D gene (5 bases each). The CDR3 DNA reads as TGTGCCAGCCAGGGTCCGGGGACAGATACGCAGTATTTT. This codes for CASQGPGTDTQYF.